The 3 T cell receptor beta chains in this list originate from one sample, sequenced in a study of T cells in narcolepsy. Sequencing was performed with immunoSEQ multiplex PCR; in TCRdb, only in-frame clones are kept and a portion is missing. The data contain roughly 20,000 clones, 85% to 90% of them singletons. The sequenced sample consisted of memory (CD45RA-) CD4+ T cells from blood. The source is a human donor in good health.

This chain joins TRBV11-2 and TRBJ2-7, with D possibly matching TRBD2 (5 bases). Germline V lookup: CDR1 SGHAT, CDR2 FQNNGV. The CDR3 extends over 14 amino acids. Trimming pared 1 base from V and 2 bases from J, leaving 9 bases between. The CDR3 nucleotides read TGTGCCAGCAGCTTAGGGCTAGCAACCTACGAGCAGTACTTC. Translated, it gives CASSLGLATYEQYF.

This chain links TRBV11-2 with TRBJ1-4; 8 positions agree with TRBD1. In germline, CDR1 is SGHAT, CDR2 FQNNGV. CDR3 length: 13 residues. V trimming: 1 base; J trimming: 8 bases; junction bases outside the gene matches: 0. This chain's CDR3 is CASSLGTGEKLFF. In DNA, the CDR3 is TGTGCCAGCAGCTTAGGGACAGGGGAAAAACTGTTTTTT.

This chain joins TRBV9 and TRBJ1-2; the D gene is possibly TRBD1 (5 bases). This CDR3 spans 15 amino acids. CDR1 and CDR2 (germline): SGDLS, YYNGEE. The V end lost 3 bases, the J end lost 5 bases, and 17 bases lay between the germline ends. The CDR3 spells CASSEGASALYGYTF. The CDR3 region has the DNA TGTGCCAGCAGCGAAGGGGCCAGCGCCTTATATGGCTACACCTTC.